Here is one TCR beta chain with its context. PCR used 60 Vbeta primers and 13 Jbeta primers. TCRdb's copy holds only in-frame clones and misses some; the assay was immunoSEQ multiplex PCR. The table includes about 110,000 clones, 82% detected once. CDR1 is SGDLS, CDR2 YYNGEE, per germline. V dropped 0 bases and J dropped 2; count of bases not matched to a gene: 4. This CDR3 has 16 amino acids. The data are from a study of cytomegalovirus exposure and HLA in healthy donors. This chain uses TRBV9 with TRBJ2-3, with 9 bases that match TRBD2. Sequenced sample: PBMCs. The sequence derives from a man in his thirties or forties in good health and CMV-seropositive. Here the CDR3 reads CASSVGLAGITDTQYF. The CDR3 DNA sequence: TGTGCCAGCAGCGTAGGGCTAGCGGGGATCACAGATACGCAGTATTTT.